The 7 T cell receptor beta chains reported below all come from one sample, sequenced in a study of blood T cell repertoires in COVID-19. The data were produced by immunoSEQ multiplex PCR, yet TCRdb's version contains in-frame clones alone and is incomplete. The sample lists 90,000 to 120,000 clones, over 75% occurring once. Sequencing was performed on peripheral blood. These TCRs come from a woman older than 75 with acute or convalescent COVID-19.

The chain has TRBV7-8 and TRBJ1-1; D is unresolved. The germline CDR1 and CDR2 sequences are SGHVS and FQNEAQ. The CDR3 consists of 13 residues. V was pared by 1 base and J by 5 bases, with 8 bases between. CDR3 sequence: CASSLVYETEAFF. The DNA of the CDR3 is TGTGCCAGCAGCTTAGTTTATGAGACTGAAGCTTTCTTT.

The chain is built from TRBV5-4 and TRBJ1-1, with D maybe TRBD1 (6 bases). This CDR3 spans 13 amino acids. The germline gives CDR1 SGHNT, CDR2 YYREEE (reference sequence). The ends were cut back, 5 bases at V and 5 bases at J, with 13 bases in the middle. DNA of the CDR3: TGTGCCAGCAGAAGGGGGGGAAAAACTGAAGCTTTCTTT. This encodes CASRRGGKTEAFF. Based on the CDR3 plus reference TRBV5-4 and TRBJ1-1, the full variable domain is ETGVTQSPTHLIKTRGQQVTLRCSSQSGHNTVSWYQQALGQGPQFIFQYYREEENGRGNFPPRFSGLQFPNYSSELNVNALELDDSALYLCASRRGGKTEAFFGQGTRLTVV.

CDR3 in amino acids: CASSHLPGTGYEKLFF. CDR3 nucleotides: TGTGCCAGCAGCCATCTACCCGGGACAGGGTATGAAAAACTGTTTTTT. The chain recombines TRBV3-1 (or the pseudogene TRBV3-2) with TRBJ1-4; 9 positions match TRBD1. Germline V gives CDR1 LGHDT, CDR2 YNNKEL (reference sequence). V was clipped by 3 bases and J by 6 bases; unmatched bases: 8. This CDR3 region has 16 residues.

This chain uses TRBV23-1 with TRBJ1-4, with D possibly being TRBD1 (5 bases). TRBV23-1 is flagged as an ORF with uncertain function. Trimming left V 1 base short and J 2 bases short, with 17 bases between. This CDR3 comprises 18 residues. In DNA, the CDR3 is TGCGCCAGCAGTCAATGGTTTGGGCAGGGAGGCACTAATGAAAAACTGTTTTTT. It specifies CASSQWFGQGGTNEKLFF.

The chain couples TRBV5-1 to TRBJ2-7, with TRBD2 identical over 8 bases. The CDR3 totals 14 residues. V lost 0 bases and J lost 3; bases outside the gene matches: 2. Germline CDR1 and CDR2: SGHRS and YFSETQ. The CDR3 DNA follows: TGCGCCAGCAGCTTGGTTAGCGGGGTCTACGAGCAGTACTTC. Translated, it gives CASSLVSGVYEQYF.

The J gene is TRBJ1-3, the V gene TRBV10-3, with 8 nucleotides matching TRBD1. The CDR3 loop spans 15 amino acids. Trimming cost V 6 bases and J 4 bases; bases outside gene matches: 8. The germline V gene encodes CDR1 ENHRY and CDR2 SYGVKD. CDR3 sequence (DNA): TGTGCCATCAGAAGACAGGGGATTTCAGGAAACACCATATATTTT. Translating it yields CAIRRQGISGNTIYF.

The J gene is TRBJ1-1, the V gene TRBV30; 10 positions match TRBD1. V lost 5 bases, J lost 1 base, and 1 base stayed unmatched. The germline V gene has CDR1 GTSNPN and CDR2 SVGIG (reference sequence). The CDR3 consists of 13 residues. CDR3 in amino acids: CAWGTGANTEAFF. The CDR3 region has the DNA TGTGCCTGGGGGACAGGGGCGAACACTGAAGCTTTCTTT.